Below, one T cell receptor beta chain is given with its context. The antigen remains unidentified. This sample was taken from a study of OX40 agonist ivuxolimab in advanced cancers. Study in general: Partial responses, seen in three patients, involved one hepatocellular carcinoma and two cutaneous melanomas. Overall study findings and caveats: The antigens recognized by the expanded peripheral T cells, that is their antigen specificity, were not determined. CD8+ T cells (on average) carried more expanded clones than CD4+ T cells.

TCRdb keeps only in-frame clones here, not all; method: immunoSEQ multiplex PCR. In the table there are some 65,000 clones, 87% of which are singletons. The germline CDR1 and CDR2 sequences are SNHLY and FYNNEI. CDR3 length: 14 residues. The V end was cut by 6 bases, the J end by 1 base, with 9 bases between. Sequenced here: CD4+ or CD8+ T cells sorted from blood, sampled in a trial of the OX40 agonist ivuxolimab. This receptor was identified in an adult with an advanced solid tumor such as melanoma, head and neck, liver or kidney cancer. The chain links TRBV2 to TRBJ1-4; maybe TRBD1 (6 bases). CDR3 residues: CASREGGTNEKLFF. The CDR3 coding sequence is TGTGCCAGCAGGGAGGGGGGAACTAATGAAAAACTGTTTTTT. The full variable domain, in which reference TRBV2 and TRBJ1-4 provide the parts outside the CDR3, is EPEVTQTPSHQVTQMGQEVILRCVPISNHLYFYWYRQILGQKVEFLVSFYNNEISEKSEIFDDQFSVERPDGSNFTLKIRSTKLEDSAMYFCASREGGTNEKLFFGSGTQLSVL.